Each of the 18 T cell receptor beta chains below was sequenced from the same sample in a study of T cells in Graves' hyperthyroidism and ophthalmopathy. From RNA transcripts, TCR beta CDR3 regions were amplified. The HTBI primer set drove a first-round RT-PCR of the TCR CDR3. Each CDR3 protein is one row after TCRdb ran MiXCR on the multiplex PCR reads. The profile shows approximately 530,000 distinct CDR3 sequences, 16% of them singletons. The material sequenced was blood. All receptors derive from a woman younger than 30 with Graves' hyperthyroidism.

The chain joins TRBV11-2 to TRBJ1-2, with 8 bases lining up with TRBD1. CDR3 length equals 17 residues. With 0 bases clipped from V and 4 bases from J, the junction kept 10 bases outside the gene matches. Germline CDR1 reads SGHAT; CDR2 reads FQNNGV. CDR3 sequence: CASSLESLTGATYGYTF. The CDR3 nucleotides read TGTGCCAGCAGCTTAGAGTCCCTGACAGGGGCGACCTATGGCTACACCTTC.

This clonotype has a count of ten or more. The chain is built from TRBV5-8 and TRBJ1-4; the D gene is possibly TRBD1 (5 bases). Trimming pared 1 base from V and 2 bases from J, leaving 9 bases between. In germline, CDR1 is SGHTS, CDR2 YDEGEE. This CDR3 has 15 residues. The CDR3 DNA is TGTGCCAGCAGCTTGCTGGGACTCACTAATGAAAAACTGTTTTTT. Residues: CASSLLGLTNEKLFF.

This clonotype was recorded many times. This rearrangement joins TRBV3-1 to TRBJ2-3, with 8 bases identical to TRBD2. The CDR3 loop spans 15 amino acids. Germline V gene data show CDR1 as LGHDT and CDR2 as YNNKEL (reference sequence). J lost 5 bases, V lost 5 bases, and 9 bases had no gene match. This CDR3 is CASSKYSGAGDTQYF. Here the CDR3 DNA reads TGTGCCAGCAGCAAGTATAGCGGGGCAGGAGATACGCAGTATTTT.

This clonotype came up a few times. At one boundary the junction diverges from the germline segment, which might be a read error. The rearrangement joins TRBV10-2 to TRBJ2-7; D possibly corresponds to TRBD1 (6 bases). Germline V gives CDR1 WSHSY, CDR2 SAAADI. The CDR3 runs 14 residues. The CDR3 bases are TGCACCAGCATCCTCCGGGACACACCCTACGAGCAGTACTTC. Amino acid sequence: CTSILRDTPYEQYF.

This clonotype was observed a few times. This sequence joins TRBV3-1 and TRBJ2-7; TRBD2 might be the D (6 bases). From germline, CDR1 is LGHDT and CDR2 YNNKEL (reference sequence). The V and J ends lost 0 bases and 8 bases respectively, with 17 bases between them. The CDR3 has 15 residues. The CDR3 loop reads CASSQDLGRRGKQYF. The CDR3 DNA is TGTGCCAGCAGCCAAGATCTCGGCCGCCGGGGGAAGCAGTACTTC.

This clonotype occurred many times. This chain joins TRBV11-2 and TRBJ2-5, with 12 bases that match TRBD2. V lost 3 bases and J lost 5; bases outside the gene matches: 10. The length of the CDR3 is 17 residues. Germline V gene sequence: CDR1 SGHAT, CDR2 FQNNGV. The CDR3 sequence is CASSLTSGRTYVETQYF. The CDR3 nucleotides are TGTGCCAGCAGCTTGACTAGCGGGAGAACGTACGTGGAGACCCAGTACTTC.

The CDR3 coding sequence is TGTGCCAGCAGCGTAGAGGGGGGTAACACTGAAGCTTTCTTT. Translating it yields CASSVEGGNTEAFF. The chain recombines TRBV9 with TRBJ1-1; weak D call: TRBD1 (6 bases). CDR1 is SGDLS and CDR2 is YYNGEE in the germline V gene. The CDR3 runs 14 residues. V was trimmed by 0 bases and J by 2 bases, leaving 8 bases between them.

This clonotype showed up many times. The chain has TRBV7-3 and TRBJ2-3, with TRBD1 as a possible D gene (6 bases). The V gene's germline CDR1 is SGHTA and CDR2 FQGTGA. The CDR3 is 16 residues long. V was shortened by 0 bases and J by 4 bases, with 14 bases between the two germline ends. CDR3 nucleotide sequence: TGTGCCAGCAGCTTAACGGAGACAGGCGGCCCAGATACGCAGTATTTT. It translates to CASSLTETGGPDTQYF. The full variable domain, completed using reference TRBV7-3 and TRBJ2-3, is GAGVSQTPSNKVTEKGKYVELRCDPISGHTALYWYRQSLGQGPEFLIYFQGTGAADDSGLPNDRFFAVRPEGSVSTLKIQRTERGDSAVYLCASSLTETGGPDTQYFGPGTRLTVL.

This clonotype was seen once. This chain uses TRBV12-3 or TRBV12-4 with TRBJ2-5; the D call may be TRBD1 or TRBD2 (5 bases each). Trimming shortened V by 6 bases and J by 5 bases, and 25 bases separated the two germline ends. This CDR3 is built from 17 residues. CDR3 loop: CASSPNPHVGTGETQYF. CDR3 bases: TGTGCCAGCAGCCCCAACCCCCATGTGGGGACGGGGGAGACCCAGTACTTC.

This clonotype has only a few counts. The CDR3 nucleotides read TGTGCCAGCAAACGGGACAGGGGTAACACCATATATTTT. Protein sequence: CASKRDRGNTIYF. V gene TRBV10-3 combines with J gene TRBJ1-3; 10 nucleotides match TRBD1. Germline loops: CDR1 ENHRY, CDR2 SYGVKD. J was trimmed by 7 bases and V by 10 bases; bases with no gene match: 7. CDR3 size: 13 residues.

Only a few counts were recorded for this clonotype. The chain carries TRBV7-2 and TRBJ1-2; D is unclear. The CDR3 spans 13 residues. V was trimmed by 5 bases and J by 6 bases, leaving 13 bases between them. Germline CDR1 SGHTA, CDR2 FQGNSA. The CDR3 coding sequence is TGTGCCAGCAGCCGCGGGTCTTTAAATGGCTACACCTTC. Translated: CASSRGSLNGYTF.

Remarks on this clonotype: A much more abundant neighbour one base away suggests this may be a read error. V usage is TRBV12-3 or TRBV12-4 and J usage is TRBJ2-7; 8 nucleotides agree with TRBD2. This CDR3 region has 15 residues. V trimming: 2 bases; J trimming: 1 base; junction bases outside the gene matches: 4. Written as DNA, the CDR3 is TGTGCCAGCAGTTTAATGGAGCGGGGGTCCTACGAGCAGTACTTC. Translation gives CASSLMERGSYEQYF.

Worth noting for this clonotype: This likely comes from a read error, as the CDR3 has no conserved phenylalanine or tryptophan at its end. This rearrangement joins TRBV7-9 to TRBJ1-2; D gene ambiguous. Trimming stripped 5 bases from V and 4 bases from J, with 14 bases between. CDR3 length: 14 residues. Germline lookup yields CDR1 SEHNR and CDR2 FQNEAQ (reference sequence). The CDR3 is CASSPEGTVYGYTL. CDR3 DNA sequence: TGTGCCAGCAGCCCAGAGGGCACAGTCTATGGCTACACCCTC.

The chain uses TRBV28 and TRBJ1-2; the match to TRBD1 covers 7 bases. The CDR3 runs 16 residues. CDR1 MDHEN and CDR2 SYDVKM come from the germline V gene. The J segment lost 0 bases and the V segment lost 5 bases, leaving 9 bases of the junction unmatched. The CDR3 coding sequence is TGTGCCAGCAGTAGAGCAGCCGGGACAGCTAACTATGGCTACACCTTC. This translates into CASSRAAGTANYGYTF.

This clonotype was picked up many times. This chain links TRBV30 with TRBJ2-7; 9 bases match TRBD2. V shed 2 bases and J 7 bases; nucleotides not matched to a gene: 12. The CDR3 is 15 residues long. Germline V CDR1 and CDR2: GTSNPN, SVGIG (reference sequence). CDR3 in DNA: TGTGCCTGGAGTCCCGGGAGAGCGGGAGGCTGGGAGCAGTACTTC. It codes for CAWSPGRAGGWEQYF.

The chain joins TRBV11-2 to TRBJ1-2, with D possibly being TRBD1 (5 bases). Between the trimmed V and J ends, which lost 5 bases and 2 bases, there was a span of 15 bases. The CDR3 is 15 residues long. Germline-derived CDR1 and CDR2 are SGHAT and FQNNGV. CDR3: CASSRGLGRNYGYTF. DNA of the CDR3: TGTGCCAGCAGCAGGGGCCTGGGACGGAACTATGGCTACACCTTC.

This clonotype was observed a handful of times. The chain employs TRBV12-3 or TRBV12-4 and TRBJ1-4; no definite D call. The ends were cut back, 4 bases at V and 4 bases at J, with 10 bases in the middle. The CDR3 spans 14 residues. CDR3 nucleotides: TGTGCCAGCAGTTCCAGGATGGATAATGAAAAACTGTTTTTT. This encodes CASSSRMDNEKLFF.

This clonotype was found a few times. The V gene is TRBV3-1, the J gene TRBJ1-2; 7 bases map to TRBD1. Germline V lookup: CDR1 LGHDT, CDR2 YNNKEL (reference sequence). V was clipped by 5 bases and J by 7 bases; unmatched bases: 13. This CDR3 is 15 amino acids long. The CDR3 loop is CASSELLRGTGGYTF. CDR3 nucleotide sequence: TGTGCCAGCAGCGAACTCCTCAGGGGGACGGGTGGCTACACCTTC.